A selection of T cell receptor beta chains follows, all from one sample in a study of neurological immune-mediated disorders. Each CDR3 protein gets one entry after TCRdb re-called the 5' RACE reads with MiXCR. The sample lists tens of thousands of distinct CDR3 sequences; more than 5% were seen once. Sequencing was carried out using CD4+ T cells from blood. The receptor source for this set is a woman under 30 with multiple sclerosis. The CDR3 runs from the conserved cysteine through the conserved F or W. D genes are given only for firm matches. Part of the rows lack a size; the others show once, few, many or a class for expanded clones.

D gene: TRBD1; clone size: NA; J gene: TRBJ1-1; V gene: TRBV5-6; CDR3 protein: CASSLTGGRDEAFF; CDR3 DNA: TGTGCCAGCAGCTTAACAGGGGGAAGAGATGAAGCTTTCTTT
D gene: TRBD2; clone size: many; J gene: TRBJ2-1; V gene: TRBV11-2; CDR3 protein: CASSPLTTSGRTYNEQFF; CDR3 DNA: TGTGCCAGCAGCCCCCTTACCACTAGCGGGAGGACGTACAATGAGCAGTTCTTC
D gene: NA; clone size: many; J gene: TRBJ2-6; V gene: TRBV4-3; CDR3 protein: CASSQRGSGANVLTF; CDR3 DNA: TGCGCCAGCAGCCAAAGAGGCTCTGGGGCCAACGTCCTGACTTTC
D gene: NA; clone size: many; J gene: TRBJ2-3; V gene: TRBV7-2; CDR3 protein: CASSSRENGDTQYF; CDR3 DNA: TGTGCCAGCAGCTCTCGGGAGAATGGAGATACGCAGTATTTT
D gene: NA; clone size: many; J gene: TRBJ1-1; V gene: TRBV7-2; CDR3 protein: CASRLAQLRTEAFF; CDR3 DNA: TGTGCCAGCAGATTAGCCCAATTGAGGACTGAAGCTTTCTTT
D gene: TRBD1; clone size: NA; J gene: TRBJ2-1; V gene: TRBV9; CDR3 protein: CASNTGASGSDEQFF; CDR3 DNA: TGTGCCAGTAATACAGGGGCATCAGGGAGCGATGAGCAGTTCTTC
D gene: NA; clone size: many; J gene: TRBJ2-3; V gene: TRBV28; CDR3 protein: CASSRDSTDTQYF; CDR3 DNA: TGTGCCAGCAGTAGGGACAGCACAGATACGCAGTATTTT
D gene: NA; clone size: many; J gene: TRBJ1-1; V gene: TRBV6-2/TRBV6-3; CDR3 protein: CASSSRTLNTEAFF; CDR3 DNA: TGTGCCAGCAGTAGTAGGACATTGAACACTGAAGCTTTCTTT
D gene: TRBD1; clone size: many; J gene: TRBJ1-2; V gene: TRBV5-1; CDR3 protein: CASSDPWDRQNYGYTF; CDR3 DNA: TGCGCCAGCAGCGACCCTTGGGACAGACAGAACTATGGCTACACCTTC
D gene: TRBD2; clone size: many; J gene: TRBJ2-1; V gene: TRBV7-9; CDR3 protein: CASRHTMGGSHNEQFF; CDR3 DNA: TGTGCCAGCAGGCATACAATGGGCGGGAGTCACAATGAGCAGTTCTTC
D gene: NA; clone size: many; J gene: TRBJ1-2; V gene: TRBV7-2; CDR3 protein: CASSLYSNYGYTF; CDR3 DNA: TGTGCCAGCAGCTTATACAGTAACTATGGCTACACCTTC
D gene: TRBD1; clone size: many; J gene: TRBJ2-7; V gene: TRBV5-6; CDR3 protein: CASSSLFGTGTMKQYF; CDR3 DNA: TGTGCCAGCAGCTCCCTGTTTGGGACAGGGACGATGAAGCAGTACTTC
D gene: NA; clone size: NA; J gene: TRBJ1-1; V gene: TRBV27; CDR3 protein: CASRSGMEAFF; CDR3 DNA: TGTGCCAGCAGATCAGGGATGGAAGCTTTCTTT
D gene: TRBD2; clone size: many; J gene: TRBJ2-1; V gene: TRBV12-3/TRBV12-4; CDR3 protein: CASSPFFASGYNEQFF; CDR3 DNA: TGTGCCAGCAGTCCGTTTTTCGCTAGCGGGTACAATGAGCAGTTCTTC
D gene: NA; clone size: many; J gene: TRBJ1-1; V gene: TRBV5-1; CDR3 protein: CASSSATLNTEAFF; CDR3 DNA: TGCGCCAGCAGCTCCGCGACACTGAACACTGAAGCTTTCTTT
D gene: NA; clone size: NA; J gene: TRBJ1-3; V gene: TRBV29-1; CDR3 protein: CSVQGNSGNTIYF; CDR3 DNA: TGCAGCGTCCAGGGGAACTCTGGAAACACCATATATTTT
D gene: NA; clone size: NA; J gene: TRBJ1-6; V gene: TRBV7-9; CDR3 protein: CASSSGSPLHF; CDR3 DNA: TGTGCCAGCAGTTCCGGTTCACCCCTCCACTTT
D gene: NA; clone size: many; J gene: TRBJ1-5; V gene: TRBV12-3/TRBV12-4; CDR3 protein: CASSLDRAVLGNQPQHF; CDR3 DNA: TGTGCCAGCAGTTTGGACAGAGCGGTTTTGGGAAATCAGCCCCAGCATTTT
D gene: TRBD1; clone size: many; J gene: TRBJ1-5; V gene: TRBV20-1; CDR3 protein: CSASTSGTGKQPQHF; CDR3 DNA: TGCAGTGCTTCCACTTCCGGGACAGGGAAACAGCCCCAGCATTTT
D gene: TRBD1; clone size: many; J gene: TRBJ1-2; V gene: TRBV20-1; CDR3 protein: CSARGQGVSYGYTF; CDR3 DNA: TGCAGTGCTAGAGGCCAGGGGGTTAGCTATGGCTACACCTTC
D gene: TRBD2; clone size: NA; J gene: TRBJ2-1; V gene: TRBV7-2; CDR3 protein: CASRYTSGGHNEQFF; CDR3 DNA: TGTGCCAGCAGGTATACTAGCGGGGGGCACAATGAGCAGTTCTTC
D gene: TRBD1; clone size: many; J gene: TRBJ1-1; V gene: TRBV11-3; CDR3 protein: CASSFRTGAFVNTEAFF; CDR3 DNA: TGTGCCAGCAGCTTCCGGACAGGGGCTTTCGTGAACACTGAAGCTTTCTTT
D gene: NA; clone size: many; J gene: TRBJ1-1; V gene: TRBV18; CDR3 protein: CASSQAGLNTEAFF; CDR3 DNA: TGTGCCAGCTCACAGGCGGGCTTGAACACTGAAGCTTTCTTT
D gene: TRBD1; clone size: many; J gene: TRBJ1-4; V gene: TRBV20-1; CDR3 protein: CSARPLRDRGRNEKLFF; CDR3 DNA: TGCAGTGCTAGACCTCTTAGGGACAGGGGGCGGAATGAAAAACTGTTTTTT
D gene: NA; clone size: many; J gene: TRBJ2-7; V gene: TRBV29-1; CDR3 protein: CSASGLTNFEQYF; CDR3 DNA: TGCAGCGCCTCGGGCCTCACCAATTTTGAGCAGTACTTC
D gene: TRBD1; clone size: medium-sized; J gene: TRBJ1-1; V gene: TRBV29-1; CDR3 protein: CSVEDGGTADTEAFF; CDR3 DNA: TGCAGCGTTGAAGATGGCGGGACAGCGGACACTGAAGCTTTCTTT
D gene: TRBD2; clone size: many; J gene: TRBJ2-2; V gene: TRBV6-5; CDR3 protein: CASSRSGRNTGELFF; CDR3 DNA: TGTGCCAGCAGTCGTAGCGGGAGGAACACCGGGGAGCTGTTTTTT
D gene: TRBD2; clone size: many; J gene: TRBJ2-1; V gene: TRBV11-2; CDR3 protein: CASSLDSSGGLPSYNEQFF; CDR3 DNA: TGTGCCAGCAGCTTAGATTCTAGCGGGGGGCTACCATCCTACAATGAGCAGTTCTTC
D gene: TRBD1; clone size: many; J gene: TRBJ1-2; V gene: TRBV20-1; CDR3 protein: CSARIDRVHGYTF; CDR3 DNA: TGCAGTGCTAGAATAGACAGGGTGCATGGCTACACCTTC
D gene: TRBD2; clone size: many; J gene: TRBJ2-1; V gene: TRBV20-1; CDR3 protein: CSAPDRLAGNEQFF; CDR3 DNA: TGCAGTGCTCCTGATCGGCTAGCGGGAAATGAGCAGTTCTTC
D gene: NA; clone size: many; J gene: TRBJ2-5; V gene: TRBV15; CDR3 protein: CATSIGLKQETQYF; CDR3 DNA: TGTGCCACCAGCATAGGACTGAAACAAGAGACCCAGTACTTC
D gene: NA; clone size: medium-sized; J gene: TRBJ1-1; V gene: TRBV2; CDR3 protein: CASSVGQNTEAFF; CDR3 DNA: TGTGCCAGCAGCGTTGGACAGAACACTGAAGCTTTCTTT
D gene: TRBD1; clone size: many; J gene: TRBJ1-2; V gene: TRBV12-3/TRBV12-4; CDR3 protein: CASSRQGGYTF; CDR3 DNA: TGTGCCAGCAGCAGACAGGGTGGCTACACCTTC
D gene: NA; clone size: many; J gene: TRBJ1-2; V gene: TRBV24-1; CDR3 protein: CATSDLQRAYGYTF; CDR3 DNA: TGTGCCACCAGTGATTTGCAACGAGCCTATGGCTACACCTTC
D gene: TRBD1; clone size: few; J gene: TRBJ1-1; V gene: TRBV19; CDR3 protein: CASSKRQGGEAFF; CDR3 DNA: TGTGCCAGTAGTAAACGACAGGGGGGTGAAGCTTTCTTT
D gene: NA; clone size: many; J gene: TRBJ1-5; V gene: TRBV7-2; CDR3 protein: CASSQVGGPQHF; CDR3 DNA: TGTGCCAGCAGCCAAGTAGGGGGGCCCCAGCATTTT
D gene: NA; clone size: many; J gene: TRBJ1-5; V gene: TRBV28; CDR3 protein: CASSPALLPQHF; CDR3 DNA: TGTGCCAGCAGCCCCGCCCTTCTTCCCCAGCATTTT
D gene: NA; clone size: many; J gene: TRBJ2-3; V gene: TRBV12-3/TRBV12-4; CDR3 protein: CASSLQGDTQYF; CDR3 DNA: TGTGCCAGCAGCCTACAAGGAGATACGCAGTATTTT
D gene: NA; clone size: many; J gene: TRBJ1-1; V gene: TRBV20-1; CDR3 protein: CSASRDRAFF; CDR3 DNA: TGCAGTGCTTCCCGGGACCGGGCTTTCTTT
D gene: TRBD1; clone size: many; J gene: TRBJ2-3; V gene: TRBV7-9; CDR3 protein: CASSRTGRGTDTQYF; CDR3 DNA: TGTGCCAGCAGCCGGACAGGGCGGGGCACAGATACGCAGTATTTT
D gene: TRBD1; clone size: few; J gene: TRBJ1-3; V gene: TRBV7-3; CDR3 protein: CASSLNIGQGSGNTIYF; CDR3 DNA: TGTGCCAGCAGCTTAAATATCGGACAGGGATCTGGAAACACCATATATTTT
D gene: TRBD2; clone size: many; J gene: TRBJ2-3; V gene: TRBV7-9; CDR3 protein: CASSFGVAGVDTQYF; CDR3 DNA: TGTGCCAGCAGCTTCGGGGTAGCGGGAGTTGATACGCAGTATTTT
D gene: NA; clone size: many; J gene: TRBJ1-1; V gene: TRBV5-1; CDR3 protein: CASSSGGWNTEAFF; CDR3 DNA: TGCGCCAGCAGCAGCGGAGGGTGGAACACTGAAGCTTTCTTT
D gene: TRBD1; clone size: many; J gene: TRBJ1-2; V gene: TRBV11-3; CDR3 protein: CASSLDLGQGPYGYTF; CDR3 DNA: TGTGCCAGCAGCTTAGATCTGGGACAGGGGCCCTATGGCTACACCTTC
D gene: NA; clone size: many; J gene: TRBJ2-2; V gene: TRBV20-1; CDR3 protein: CSASIDTSNTGELFF; CDR3 DNA: TGCAGTGCTAGTATAGACACTTCGAACACCGGGGAGCTGTTTTTT
D gene: TRBD1; clone size: many; J gene: TRBJ1-1; V gene: TRBV6-6; CDR3 protein: CASSYGQANTEAFF; CDR3 DNA: TGTGCCAGCAGTTACGGACAGGCGAACACTGAAGCTTTCTTT
D gene: NA; clone size: NA; J gene: TRBJ2-2; V gene: TRBV12-3/TRBV12-4; CDR3 protein: CASSFGGRTGELFF; CDR3 DNA: TGTGCCAGCAGTTTCGGGGGAAGGACCGGGGAGCTGTTTTTT
D gene: NA; clone size: many; J gene: TRBJ1-3; V gene: TRBV20-1; CDR3 protein: CSASARARGSGNTIYF; CDR3 DNA: TGCAGTGCTAGTGCGAGGGCCCGGGGTTCTGGAAACACCATATATTTT
D gene: NA; clone size: many; J gene: TRBJ2-2; V gene: TRBV7-8; CDR3 protein: CASSPRVRNTGELFF; CDR3 DNA: TGTGCCAGCAGCCCGAGGGTCAGGAACACCGGGGAGCTGTTTTTT
D gene: NA; clone size: many; J gene: TRBJ2-6; V gene: TRBV7-2; CDR3 protein: CASSLVASSGANVLTF; CDR3 DNA: TGTGCCAGCAGCTTAGTGGCGTCGTCTGGGGCCAACGTCCTGACTTTC
D gene: NA; clone size: many; J gene: TRBJ2-1; V gene: TRBV11-2; CDR3 protein: CASSLLSSNEQFF; CDR3 DNA: TGTGCCAGCAGCTTACTTAGCAGCAATGAGCAGTTCTTC
D gene: NA; clone size: few; J gene: TRBJ1-4; V gene: TRBV20-1; CDR3 protein: CSARRPGSNSEKLFF; CDR3 DNA: TGCAGTGCTAGAAGACCCGGAAGTAATAGTGAAAAACTGTTTTTT
D gene: NA; clone size: many; J gene: TRBJ2-5; V gene: TRBV18; CDR3 protein: CASSVGLQETQYF; CDR3 DNA: TGTGCCAGCTCTGTGGGGCTTCAAGAGACCCAGTACTTC
D gene: NA; clone size: medium-sized; J gene: TRBJ2-1; V gene: TRBV6-2/TRBV6-3; CDR3 protein: CASSYRGTLQREFF; CDR3 DNA: TGTGCCAGCAGTTACCGCGGGACACTCCAGCGGGAGTTCTTC
D gene: NA; clone size: many; J gene: TRBJ2-6; V gene: TRBV5-1; CDR3 protein: CATMVGSGANVLTF; CDR3 DNA: TGCGCCACCATGGTCGGCTCTGGGGCCAACGTCCTGACTTTC
D gene: NA; clone size: many; J gene: TRBJ1-2; V gene: TRBV5-6; CDR3 protein: CASSPVGGAPFDYTF; CDR3 DNA: TGTGCCAGCAGCCCCGTGGGGGGGGCACCGTTTGACTACACCTTC
D gene: NA; clone size: many; J gene: TRBJ1-5; V gene: TRBV28; CDR3 protein: CASSLGNSNQPQHF; CDR3 DNA: TGTGCCAGCAGTTTAGGTAATAGCAATCAGCCCCAGCATTTT